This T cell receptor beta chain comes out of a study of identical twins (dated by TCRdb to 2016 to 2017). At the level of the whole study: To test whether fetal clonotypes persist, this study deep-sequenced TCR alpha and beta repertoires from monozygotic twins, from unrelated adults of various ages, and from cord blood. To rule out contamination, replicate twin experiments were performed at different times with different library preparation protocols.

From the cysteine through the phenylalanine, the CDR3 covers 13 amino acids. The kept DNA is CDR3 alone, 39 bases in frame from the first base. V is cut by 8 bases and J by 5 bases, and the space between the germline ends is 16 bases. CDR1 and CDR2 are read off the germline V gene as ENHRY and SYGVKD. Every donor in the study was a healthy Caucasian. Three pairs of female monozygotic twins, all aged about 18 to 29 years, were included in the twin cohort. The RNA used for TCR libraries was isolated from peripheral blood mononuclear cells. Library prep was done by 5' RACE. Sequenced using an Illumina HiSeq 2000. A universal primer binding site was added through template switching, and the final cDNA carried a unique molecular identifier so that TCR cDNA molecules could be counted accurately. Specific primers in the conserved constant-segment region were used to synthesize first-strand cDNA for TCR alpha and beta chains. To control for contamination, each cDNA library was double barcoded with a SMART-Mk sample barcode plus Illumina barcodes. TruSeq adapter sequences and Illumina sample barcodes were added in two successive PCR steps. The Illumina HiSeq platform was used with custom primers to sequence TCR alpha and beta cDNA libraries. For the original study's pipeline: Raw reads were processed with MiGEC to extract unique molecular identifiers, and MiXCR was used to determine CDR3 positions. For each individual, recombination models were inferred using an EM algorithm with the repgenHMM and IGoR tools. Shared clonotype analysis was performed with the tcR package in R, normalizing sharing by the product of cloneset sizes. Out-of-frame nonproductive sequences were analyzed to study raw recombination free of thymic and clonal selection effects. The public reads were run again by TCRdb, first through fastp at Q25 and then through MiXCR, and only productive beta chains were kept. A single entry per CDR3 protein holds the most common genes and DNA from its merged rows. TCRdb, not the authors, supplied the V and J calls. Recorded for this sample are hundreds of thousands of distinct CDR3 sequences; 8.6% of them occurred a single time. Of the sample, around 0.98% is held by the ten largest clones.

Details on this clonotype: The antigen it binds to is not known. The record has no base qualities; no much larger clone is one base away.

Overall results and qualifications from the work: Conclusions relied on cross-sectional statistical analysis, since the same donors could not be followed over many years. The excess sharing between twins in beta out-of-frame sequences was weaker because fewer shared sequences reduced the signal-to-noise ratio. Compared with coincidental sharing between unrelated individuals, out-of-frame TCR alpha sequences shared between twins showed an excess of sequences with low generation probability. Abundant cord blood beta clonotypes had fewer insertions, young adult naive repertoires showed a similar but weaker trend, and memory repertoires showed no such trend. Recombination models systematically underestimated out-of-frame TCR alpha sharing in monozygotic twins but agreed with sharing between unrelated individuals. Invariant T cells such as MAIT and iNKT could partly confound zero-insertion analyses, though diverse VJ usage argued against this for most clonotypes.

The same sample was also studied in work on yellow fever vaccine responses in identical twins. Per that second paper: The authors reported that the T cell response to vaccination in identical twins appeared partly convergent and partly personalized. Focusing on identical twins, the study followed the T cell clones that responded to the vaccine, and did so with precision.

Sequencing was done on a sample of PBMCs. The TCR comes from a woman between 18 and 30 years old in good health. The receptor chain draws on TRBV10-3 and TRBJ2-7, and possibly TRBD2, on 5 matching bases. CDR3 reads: CAIGSTVEDEQYF. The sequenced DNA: TGTGCCATCGGAAGCACGGTGGAGGACGAGCAGTACTTC.